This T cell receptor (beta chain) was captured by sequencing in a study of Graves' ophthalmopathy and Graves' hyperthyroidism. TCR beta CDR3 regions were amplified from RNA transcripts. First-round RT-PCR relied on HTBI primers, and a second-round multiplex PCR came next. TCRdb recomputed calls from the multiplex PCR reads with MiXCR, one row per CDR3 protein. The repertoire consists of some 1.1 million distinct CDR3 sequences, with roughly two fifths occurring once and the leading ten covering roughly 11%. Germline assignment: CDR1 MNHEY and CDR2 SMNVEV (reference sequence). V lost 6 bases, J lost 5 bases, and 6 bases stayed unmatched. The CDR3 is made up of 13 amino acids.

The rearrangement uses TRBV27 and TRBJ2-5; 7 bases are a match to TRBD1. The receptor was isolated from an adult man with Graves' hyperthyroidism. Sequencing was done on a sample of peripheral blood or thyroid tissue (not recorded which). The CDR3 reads CASRQTGWETQYF. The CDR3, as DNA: TGTGCCAGCAGGCAGACAGGGTGGGAGACCCAGTACTTC.